The entry that follows covers one T cell receptor (beta chain) sequence. Two consecutive negative NP/OP PCR tests, clearance, or resolved symptoms defined Cohort 3 recovery. This sample is part of a study of blood T cell repertoires in COVID-19. Looking at the study overall: Samples taken during acute and convalescent COVID-19 were collected in the United States, Italy and Spain. Sample material is recorded as cDNA or gDNA derived from T cells, B-cell-depleted T cells, or PBMCs.

The CDR3 extends over 15 amino acids. Germline CDR1 reads SGDLS; CDR2 reads YYNGEE. V lost 0 bases and J lost 4; bases outside the gene matches: 1. Per the original data handling: Estimation of nucleated cell counts relied on the amplification of reference gene primers. Sequencing was performed with immunoSEQ multiplex PCR; in TCRdb, only in-frame clones are kept and a portion is missing. V, J and clone size are those of that table, while D and trimming were read from the DNA. The sample lists about 150,000 clones; roughly 80% were seen once. The sequence derives from a woman aged 45 to 65 who had recovered from COVID-19. V gene TRBV9 combines with J gene TRBJ2-1; TRBD2 agrees at 10 bases. Sequenced: PBMCs or T cells enriched from blood (not recorded which). The CDR3 bases are TGTGCCAGCAGCGTAGGGACTAGCGGATACAATGAGCAGTTCTTC. Residues: CASSVGTSGYNEQFF.